The rows below give T cell receptor beta chains drawn from one sample of a study of cytomegalovirus exposure and HLA in healthy donors. Using immunoSEQ multiplex PCR, the repertoire was profiled, and TCRdb retains in-frame clones only, with some absent. The table lists approximately 140,000 clones, 79% of them singletons. Input material: PBMCs. All receptors come from a man between 50 and 59 years old in good health and CMV-seropositive. Each CDR3 is given with its conserved first and last residue. The order of the fields is D gene, V gene, clone size, CDR3 length, J gene, CDR3 protein, CDR3 DNA. D genes are given only for firm matches. The size entry is marked missing in some rows and otherwise reads once, few, many or a size class.

d_call: NA
v_call: TRBV28
clone_size: few
cdr3_length: 12
j_call: TRBJ1-2
cdr3_aa: CASSQVERGYTF
cdr3_nt: TGTGCCAGCTCTCAGGTAGAACGGGGCTACACCTTC

d_call: NA
v_call: TRBV6-5
clone_size: few
cdr3_length: 15
j_call: TRBJ2-3
cdr3_aa: CASSARGVRTDTQYF
cdr3_nt: TGTGCCAGCAGTGCTCGGGGAGTACGTACAGATACGCAGTATTTT

d_call: TRBD2
v_call: TRBV5-1
clone_size: NA
cdr3_length: 19
j_call: TRBJ2-3
cdr3_aa: CASSYGLAWSRTSTDTQYF
cdr3_nt: TGCGCCAGCAGCTACGGACTAGCATGGAGCCGAACTAGCACAGATACGCAGTATTTT

d_call: NA
v_call: TRBV28
clone_size: NA
cdr3_length: 13
j_call: TRBJ1-2
cdr3_aa: CASRSQGHYGYTF
cdr3_nt: TGTGCCAGCAGGAGTCAGGGGCACTATGGCTACACCTTC

d_call: NA
v_call: TRBV7-9
clone_size: NA
cdr3_length: 14
j_call: TRBJ2-7
cdr3_aa: CASSLPGNPYEQYF
cdr3_nt: TGTGCCAGCAGCCTCCCGGGGAATCCGTACGAGCAGTACTTC

d_call: NA
v_call: TRBV28
clone_size: NA
cdr3_length: 14
j_call: TRBJ2-1
cdr3_aa: CASSLPGPGDEQFF
cdr3_nt: TGTGCCAGCAGTCTGCCGGGGCCGGGGGATGAGCAGTTCTTC

d_call: TRBD1
v_call: TRBV6-1
clone_size: NA
cdr3_length: 13
j_call: TRBJ2-4
cdr3_aa: CASSGTGRSIQYF
cdr3_nt: TGTGCCAGCAGTGGGACAGGTCGCAGCATTCAGTACTTC

d_call: TRBD2
v_call: TRBV7-9
clone_size: NA
cdr3_length: 15
j_call: TRBJ2-1
cdr3_aa: CASSMLSGGYNEQFF
cdr3_nt: TGTGCCAGCAGCATGCTATCGGGAGGCTACAATGAGCAGTTCTTC

d_call: TRBD2
v_call: TRBV6-1
clone_size: many
cdr3_length: 14
j_call: TRBJ2-2
cdr3_aa: CATGTSGTSGELFF
cdr3_nt: TGTGCCACCGGGACTAGCGGGACTAGCGGGGAGCTGTTTTTT

d_call: NA
v_call: TRBV6-5
clone_size: NA
cdr3_length: 15
j_call: TRBJ2-1
cdr3_aa: CASSYQGSSYNEQFF
cdr3_nt: TGTGCCAGCAGTTACCAGGGAAGCTCCTACAATGAGCAGTTCTTC

d_call: TRBD2
v_call: TRBV7-9
clone_size: NA
cdr3_length: 16
j_call: TRBJ2-1
cdr3_aa: CASSLRLAGVGNEQFF
cdr3_nt: TGTGCCAGCAGCTTAAGGCTAGCGGGAGTGGGCAATGAGCAGTTCTTC

d_call: TRBD2
v_call: TRBV5-1
clone_size: NA
cdr3_length: 16
j_call: TRBJ2-3
cdr3_aa: CASSLDSGRAPDTQYF
cdr3_nt: TGCGCCAGCAGCCTCGATAGCGGGAGGGCCCCAGATACGCAGTATTTT

d_call: TRBD2
v_call: TRBV5-4
clone_size: few
cdr3_length: 13
j_call: TRBJ2-7
cdr3_aa: CASSLDGRAEQYF
cdr3_nt: TGTGCCAGCAGCTTAGACGGGAGGGCCGAGCAGTACTTC

d_call: TRBD1
v_call: TRBV28
clone_size: NA
cdr3_length: 16
j_call: TRBJ1-3
cdr3_aa: CASSPGQAQYRNTIYF
cdr3_nt: TGTGCCAGCAGTCCTGGACAGGCCCAATATAGAAACACCATATATTTT

d_call: NA
v_call: TRBV9
clone_size: once
cdr3_length: 10
j_call: TRBJ2-7
cdr3_aa: CASSVSEALF
cdr3_nt: TGTGCCAGCAGCGTAAGCGAGGCCCTCTTC

d_call: TRBD1
v_call: TRBV7-9
clone_size: NA
cdr3_length: 14
j_call: TRBJ2-3
cdr3_aa: CASSPDRGQDTQYF
cdr3_nt: TGTGCCAGCAGCCCCGACAGGGGGCAAGATACGCAGTATTTT

d_call: NA
v_call: TRBV15
clone_size: NA
cdr3_length: 18
j_call: TRBJ2-7
cdr3_aa: CATSRHDFGGVTSYEQYF
cdr3_nt: TGTGCCACCAGCAGGCACGACTTCGGGGGAGTGACTTCGTACGAGCAGTACTTC

d_call: TRBD1
v_call: TRBV28
clone_size: NA
cdr3_length: 15
j_call: TRBJ1-4
cdr3_aa: CASSPGDRENEKLFF
cdr3_nt: TGTGCCAGCAGCCCCGGGGACAGGGAGAATGAAAAACTGTTTTTT

d_call: TRBD2
v_call: TRBV29-1
clone_size: NA
cdr3_length: 16
j_call: TRBJ2-1
cdr3_aa: CSAPSSSSGSYNEQFF
cdr3_nt: TGCAGCGCCCCTTCATCGTCTAGCGGGAGTTACAATGAGCAGTTCTTC

d_call: NA
v_call: TRBV2
clone_size: NA
cdr3_length: 12
j_call: TRBJ1-1
cdr3_aa: CASAFMNTEAFF
cdr3_nt: TGTGCCAGCGCGTTCATGAACACTGAAGCTTTCTTT

d_call: TRBD1
v_call: TRBV9
clone_size: NA
cdr3_length: 16
j_call: TRBJ2-1
cdr3_aa: CASSLDDRETHNEQFF
cdr3_nt: TGTGCCAGCAGTCTAGACGACAGGGAGACCCACAATGAGCAGTTCTTC

d_call: TRBD2
v_call: TRBV19
clone_size: NA
cdr3_length: 16
j_call: TRBJ2-2
cdr3_aa: CASRGLAGSNTGELFF
cdr3_nt: TGTGCCAGTAGAGGACTAGCGGGATCGAACACCGGGGAGCTGTTTTTT

d_call: NA
v_call: TRBV6-5
clone_size: NA
cdr3_length: 13
j_call: TRBJ2-5
cdr3_aa: CASSLRGQETQYF
cdr3_nt: TGTGCCAGCAGTTTGAGGGGGCAAGAGACCCAGTACTTC

d_call: NA
v_call: TRBV2
clone_size: NA
cdr3_length: 13
j_call: TRBJ1-1
cdr3_aa: CASSEAGVPEAFF
cdr3_nt: TGTGCCAGCAGTGAAGCAGGGGTGCCTGAAGCTTTCTTT

d_call: NA
v_call: TRBV5-4
clone_size: NA
cdr3_length: 12
j_call: TRBJ2-3
cdr3_aa: CASTNDRSTLDF
cdr3_nt: TGTGCCAGCACCAATGACAGATCCACTTTGGATTTT

d_call: NA
v_call: TRBV5-4
clone_size: NA
cdr3_length: 13
j_call: TRBJ1-1
cdr3_aa: CASSLGGRAEAFF
cdr3_nt: TGTGCCAGCAGCTTGGGAGGTCGAGCTGAAGCTTTCTTT

d_call: NA
v_call: TRBV7-8
clone_size: NA
cdr3_length: 17
j_call: TRBJ1-5
cdr3_aa: CASSLGFRTPNNQPQHF
cdr3_nt: TGTGCCAGCAGCTTAGGGTTCCGGACACCTAACAATCAGCCCCAGCATTTT

d_call: TRBD2
v_call: TRBV4-2
clone_size: NA
cdr3_length: 17
j_call: TRBJ2-3
cdr3_aa: CASSQDGLAGLQDTQYF
cdr3_nt: TGTGCCAGCAGCCAAGATGGTCTAGCGGGACTACAGGATACGCAGTATTTT

d_call: NA
v_call: TRBV10-3
clone_size: NA
cdr3_length: 18
j_call: TRBJ1-5
cdr3_aa: CATMGGADSPLSNQPQHF
cdr3_nt: TGTGCCACCATGGGAGGAGCAGACAGTCCCTTAAGCAATCAGCCCCAGCATTTT

d_call: TRBD1
v_call: TRBV5-1
clone_size: few
cdr3_length: 16
j_call: TRBJ1-2
cdr3_aa: CASSSGGGDSNYGYTF
cdr3_nt: TGCGCCAGCAGCTCGGGAGGGGGCGACTCTAACTATGGCTACACCTTC

d_call: NA
v_call: TRBV5-1
clone_size: NA
cdr3_length: 16
j_call: TRBJ2-1
cdr3_aa: CASSSWGAGAYNEQFF
cdr3_nt: TGCGCCAGCAGCTCTTGGGGGGCGGGAGCCTACAATGAGCAGTTCTTC

d_call: TRBD1
v_call: TRBV25-1
clone_size: NA
cdr3_length: 15
j_call: TRBJ2-1
cdr3_aa: CASSSTGQYHNEQFF
cdr3_nt: TGTGCCAGCAGCAGTACGGGACAGTATCACAATGAGCAGTTCTTC

d_call: NA
v_call: TRBV6-1
clone_size: NA
cdr3_length: 15
j_call: TRBJ1-6
cdr3_aa: CASRASQGANSPLHF
cdr3_nt: TGTGCCAGCAGAGCCTCTCAGGGTGCCAATTCACCCCTCCACTTT

d_call: TRBD1
v_call: TRBV29-1
clone_size: NA
cdr3_length: 12
j_call: TRBJ2-7
cdr3_aa: CSVGGQGYEQYF
cdr3_nt: TGCAGCGTTGGAGGACAGGGCTACGAGCAGTACTTC

d_call: TRBD2
v_call: TRBV2
clone_size: NA
cdr3_length: 16
j_call: TRBJ2-3
cdr3_aa: CASSPLTSAETDTQYF
cdr3_nt: TGTGCCAGCAGTCCCCTGACTAGCGCCGAGACAGATACGCAGTATTTT

d_call: NA
v_call: TRBV10-1
clone_size: NA
cdr3_length: 15
j_call: TRBJ2-1
cdr3_aa: CASSEARIGYNEQFF
cdr3_nt: TGCGCCAGCAGTGAGGCGAGAATCGGGTACAATGAGCAGTTCTTC

d_call: TRBD2
v_call: TRBV7-7
clone_size: NA
cdr3_length: 16
j_call: TRBJ2-1
cdr3_aa: CASSPQTSGSGNEQFF
cdr3_nt: TGTGCTAGCAGCCCGCAGACTAGCGGGAGTGGTAATGAGCAGTTCTTC

d_call: NA
v_call: TRBV18
clone_size: NA
cdr3_length: 13
j_call: TRBJ1-2
cdr3_aa: CASSPVENYGYTF
cdr3_nt: TGTGCCAGCTCACCAGTCGAGAACTATGGCTACACCTTC

d_call: NA
v_call: TRBV2
clone_size: NA
cdr3_length: 12
j_call: TRBJ2-3
cdr3_aa: CASSGLRDTQYF
cdr3_nt: TGTGCCAGCAGCGGACTGAGGGATACGCAGTATTTT

d_call: NA
v_call: TRBV30
clone_size: NA
cdr3_length: 13
j_call: TRBJ2-2
cdr3_aa: CAWSGGVTGELFF
cdr3_nt: TGTGCCTGGAGTGGCGGAGTCACCGGGGAGCTGTTTTTT

d_call: TRBD2
v_call: TRBV7-9
clone_size: NA
cdr3_length: 16
j_call: TRBJ2-1
cdr3_aa: CSSSLAGGRSYNEQFF
cdr3_nt: TGTTCCAGCAGCTTAGCCGGCGGGAGATCCTACAATGAGCAGTTCTTC

d_call: NA
v_call: TRBV2
clone_size: NA
cdr3_length: 13
j_call: TRBJ2-7
cdr3_aa: CASSVQRSYEQYF
cdr3_nt: TGTGCCAGCAGTGTACAGCGGTCCTACGAGCAGTACTTC

d_call: NA
v_call: TRBV10-1
clone_size: NA
cdr3_length: 15
j_call: TRBJ2-3
cdr3_aa: CASSRVQGSTDTQYF
cdr3_nt: TGCGCCAGTTCTCGAGTCCAGGGGAGCACAGATACGCAGTATTTT

d_call: NA
v_call: TRBV30
clone_size: NA
cdr3_length: 15
j_call: TRBJ1-4
cdr3_aa: CAWKRGASTNEKLFF
cdr3_nt: TGTGCCTGGAAGCGAGGTGCTTCAACTAATGAAAAACTGTTTTTT

d_call: NA
v_call: TRBV30
clone_size: few
cdr3_length: 13
j_call: TRBJ1-1
cdr3_aa: CAWSVEGGTEAFF
cdr3_nt: TGTGCCTGGAGTGTTGAGGGAGGCACTGAAGCTTTCTTT

d_call: NA
v_call: TRBV30
clone_size: NA
cdr3_length: 16
j_call: TRBJ1-3
cdr3_aa: CAWRMGTRASGNTIYF
cdr3_nt: TGTGCCTGGAGGATGGGTACCAGGGCCTCTGGAAACACCATATATTTT

d_call: NA
v_call: TRBV28
clone_size: NA
cdr3_length: 15
j_call: TRBJ1-2
cdr3_aa: CASSWGGGVNYGYTF
cdr3_nt: TGTGCCAGCAGTTGGGGTGGAGGAGTGAACTATGGCTACACCTTC

d_call: NA
v_call: TRBV28
clone_size: NA
cdr3_length: 13
j_call: TRBJ2-3
cdr3_aa: CASSSRTVDTQYF
cdr3_nt: TGTGCCAGCAGTTCAAGGACAGTAGATACGCAGTATTTT

d_call: TRBD1
v_call: TRBV27
clone_size: NA
cdr3_length: 14
j_call: TRBJ2-1
cdr3_aa: CASSWGQDYNEQFF
cdr3_nt: TGTGCCAGCAGTTGGGGACAGGATTACAATGAGCAGTTCTTC

d_call: NA
v_call: TRBV5-4
clone_size: few
cdr3_length: 15
j_call: TRBJ1-2
cdr3_aa: CASSTPVEANYGYTF
cdr3_nt: TGTGCCAGCAGCACCCCCGTGGAGGCGAACTATGGCTACACCTTC

d_call: NA
v_call: TRBV4-1
clone_size: NA
cdr3_length: 13
j_call: TRBJ2-1
cdr3_aa: CASSLARDNEQFF
cdr3_nt: TGCGCCAGCAGCCTAGCCCGGGACAATGAGCAGTTCTTC

d_call: TRBD2
v_call: TRBV19
clone_size: NA
cdr3_length: 16
j_call: TRBJ2-1
cdr3_aa: CASSIPLAGALNEQFF
cdr3_nt: TGTGCCAGTAGTATCCCCCTAGCGGGAGCTTTGAATGAGCAGTTCTTC

d_call: TRBD2
v_call: TRBV4-1
clone_size: NA
cdr3_length: 18
j_call: TRBJ2-4
cdr3_aa: CASSPGLAGGGGKNIQYF
cdr3_nt: TGCGCCAGCAGCCCGGGACTAGCGGGAGGAGGGGGCAAAAACATTCAGTACTTC

d_call: NA
v_call: TRBV9
clone_size: NA
cdr3_length: 16
j_call: TRBJ2-3
cdr3_aa: CASSANPLATGDTQYF
cdr3_nt: TGTGCCAGCAGCGCAAACCCTTTAGCCACGGGGGATACGCAGTATTTT

d_call: TRBD2
v_call: TRBV10-3
clone_size: few
cdr3_length: 15
j_call: TRBJ2-3
cdr3_aa: CAISAASGSPDTQYF
cdr3_nt: TGTGCCATCAGTGCTGCTAGCGGGAGCCCAGATACGCAGTATTTT